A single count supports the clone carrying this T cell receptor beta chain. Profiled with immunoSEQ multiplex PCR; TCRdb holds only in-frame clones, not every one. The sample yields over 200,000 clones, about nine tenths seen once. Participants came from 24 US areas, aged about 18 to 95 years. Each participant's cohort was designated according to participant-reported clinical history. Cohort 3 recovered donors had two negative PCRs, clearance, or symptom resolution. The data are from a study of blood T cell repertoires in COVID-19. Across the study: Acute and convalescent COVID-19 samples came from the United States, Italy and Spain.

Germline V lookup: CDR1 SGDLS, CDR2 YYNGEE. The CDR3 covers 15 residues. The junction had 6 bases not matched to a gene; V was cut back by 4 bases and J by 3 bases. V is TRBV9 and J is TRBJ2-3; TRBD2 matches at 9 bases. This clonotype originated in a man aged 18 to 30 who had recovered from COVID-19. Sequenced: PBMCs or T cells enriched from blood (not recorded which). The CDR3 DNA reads TGTGCCAGCAGCCCGCGGGAGGGCCTTACAGATACGCAGTATTTT. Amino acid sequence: CASSPREGLTDTQYF. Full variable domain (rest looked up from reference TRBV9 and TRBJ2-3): DSGVTQTPKHLITATGQRVTLRCSPRSGDLSVYWYQQSLDQGLQFLIQYYNGEERAKGNILERFSAQQFPDLHSELNLSSLELGDSALYFCASSPREGLTDTQYFGPGTRLTVL.